The T cell receptor beta chain under discussion was sequenced for a study of T cell repertoires in cytomegalovirus infection. Study-wide context: An indication of both CMV infection and matching HLA type came from public TCR beta signatures. Study results and caveats: Summed public TCR beta family frequency identified CMV carriers bearing the relevant HLA. HLA-C-restricted CMV clonotypes gave the most frequent clonotype in two of eight donors.

CDR3 size: 14 residues. Germline values: CDR1 DFQATT, CDR2 SNEGSKA (reference sequence). J gave up 6 bases and V 0 bases, and 5 bases lay outside the gene matches. TCRdb re-called the reads through MiXCR, storing one row per CDR3 protein. The table lists a few hundred thousand distinct CDR3 sequences, about 17% of them singletons. As regards this clonotype: Its antigen is unknown.

Sequences were obtained from CD8+ T cells from PBMCs. J is TRBJ2-1 and V is TRBV20-1; 7 bases line up with TRBD2. The TCR originated in a human donor in good health (CMV status not recorded). Some clones in this sample may be carry-over from other donors' samples. The CDR3 region is CSARDGLVGNEQFF. CDR3 sequence (DNA): TGCAGTGCTAGAGATGGACTAGTGGGCAATGAGCAGTTCTTC.